One sample yielded the 10 T cell receptor beta chains listed below, sequenced in a study (dated by TCRdb to the early 2020s). Libraries were built with the immunoSEQ multiplex PCR assay. Held by TCRdb, this immuneACCESS table contains in-frame sequences only and omits some clones. Under half of the omission traces to an unresolved V gene where checked; the cause of the rest is unknown. Here the sample has under 90,000 clones; 93% occur a single time. The top ten clones comprise around 4.6% of the sample. Material for sequencing was PBMCs. These receptors all come from a man aged 40-55 years with rheumatoid arthritis.

V usage is TRBV5-6 and J usage is TRBJ2-3; 7 bases line up with TRBD2. The CDR3 length is 16 residues. V shed 0 bases, J shed 0 bases, and the junction held 4 bases outside the gene matches. Germline V gene lookup returns CDR1 SGHDT and CDR2 YYEEEE. CDR3 residues: CASSLAVLASTDTQYF. DNA of the CDR3: TGTGCCAGCAGCTTGGCCGTACTAGCGAGCACAGATACGCAGTATTTT.

V usage is TRBV10-3 and J usage is TRBJ2-2; D could derive from TRBD1 or TRBD2 (6 bases each). Per the germline V gene, CDR1 is ENHRY and CDR2 is SYGVKD. Trimming cost V 5 bases and J 6 bases, with 13 bases left between them. The CDR3 runs 14 residues. The CDR3 region is CAISIFGGAGELFF. The DNA for the CDR3 is TGTGCCATCAGTATATTCGGGGGCGCCGGGGAGCTGTTTTTT.

The CDR3 DNA reads TGTGCCAGCAGTTATACTCCTGACATCTACGAGCAGTACTTC. Its protein is CASSYTPDIYEQYF. This rearrangement joins TRBV6-2 or TRBV6-3 to TRBJ2-7, with D unresolved. This CDR3 is 14 amino acids long. The germline CDR1 and CDR2 sequences are MNHEY and SVGEGT. V lost 3 bases to trimming and J lost 3 bases, with 12 bases between them.

About this clone itself: Germline and junction disagree at one end, which may indicate a read error. V is TRBV4-3 and J is TRBJ2-7; D gene unclear. CDR1 is LGHNA and CDR2 is YSLEER in the germline V gene. CDR3 length: 14 residues. For the CDR3, the DNA is TGCGCCAGCAGCCAAGGCAGGCAGACGAAAGCAGAGCACTTC. As protein: CASSQGRQTKAEHF.

J is TRBJ2-7 and V is TRBV7-2, with 7 bases lining up with TRBD1. The ends lost 3 bases at V and 5 bases at J; junction bases unmatched: 7. Germline V gene sequence: CDR1 SGHTA, CDR2 FQGNSA. This CDR3 is 14 amino acids long. This chain's CDR3 is CASSFLGQVDEQYF. The CDR3 region has the DNA TGTGCCAGCAGCTTCTTAGGACAGGTAGACGAGCAGTACTTC.

The V call is TRBV19, the J call TRBJ2-7; 11 bases agree with TRBD1. The CDR3 has 13 amino acids. After removal of 10 bases from V and 7 bases from J, the junction contained 9 bases not matched to a gene. CDR1 and CDR2 (germline): LNHDA, SQIVND (reference sequence). The CDR3 reads CATRDRGMGEQYF. The CDR3 coding sequence is TGTGCCACCCGGGACAGGGGGATGGGGGAGCAGTACTTC.

The chain's CDR3 is CASSSMGQGIYEQFF. DNA for the CDR3: TGTGCCAGCAGTTCGATGGGACAGGGAATATATGAGCAGTTCTTC. The chain recombines TRBV6-5 with TRBJ2-1; 9 bases agree with TRBD1. From germline, CDR1 is MNHEY and CDR2 SVGAGI. The CDR3 has 15 residues. Unmatched junction bases numbered 9, after V lost 4 bases and J lost 8 bases.

The chain is built from TRBV29-1 and TRBJ2-7; 12 bases are shared with TRBD2. Germline V gene lookup returns CDR1 SQVTM and CDR2 ANQGSEA. The CDR3 extends over 13 amino acids. Losses at the gene ends were 4 bases for V and 6 bases for J; bases not matched to a gene: 4. The CDR3 nucleotides are TGCAGCGTTGGGGCTAGCGGGAGGGCCGAGCAGTACTTC. This translates into CSVGASGRAEQYF.

In this sample, this clone turned up once. Here the CDR3 DNA reads TGTGCCAGCAGTGTAGGACAGGGGGTACGGGCCGGGGAGCTGTTTTTT. Its translation: CASSVGQGVRAGELFF. The gene calls are TRBV2 and TRBJ2-2; 10 bases fit TRBD1. The germline V gene encodes CDR1 SNHLY and CDR2 FYNNEI. The trim removed 4 bases at V and 6 bases at J, leaving 8 bases unmatched. The CDR3 is made up of 16 amino acids.

The chain carries TRBV7-2 and TRBJ2-5; 9 positions match TRBD1. The germline V gene has CDR1 SGHTA and CDR2 FQGNSA. CDR3 length: 16 residues. V lost 4 bases, J lost 7 bases, and 13 bases stayed unmatched. The CDR3 sequence is CASSSPNRDREGTQYF. CDR3 nucleotide sequence: TGTGCCAGCAGCTCCCCAAACCGGGACAGGGAAGGGACCCAGTACTTC.